The clone carrying this TCR beta chain was recorded at least ten times. This sample was taken from a study of CD8 T cells in ankylosing spondylitis. TCRdb re-analysed the 5' RACE reads in MiXCR, keeping a single row per CDR3 protein. Of some 240,000 distinct CDR3 sequences listed, roughly 25% are singletons. The CDR3 totals 17 residues. J gave up 6 bases and V 0 bases, and 11 bases lay outside the gene matches. Germline loops: CDR1 SGHRS, CDR2 YFSETQ. This chain uses TRBV5-1 with TRBJ2-1; 8 bases line up with TRBD1. This receptor was obtained from a male donor with ankylosing spondylitis or in good health (not recorded which). What was sequenced was blood, either unsorted or a sorted T cell fraction (not recorded which). The CDR3 region has the DNA TGCGCCAGCAGCTTGGGGGCAGGGGGCGCTTCAGTCAATGAGCAGTTCTTC. Residues: CASSLGAGGASVNEQFF.